This paragraph reports one TCR beta chain. Its antigen remains unknown. Clones were sequenced by immunoSEQ multiplex PCR, and TCRdb holds only the in-frame ones, with some missing. The sample data list 9,600 or so clones. The CDR3 totals 18 residues. No DNA has been recorded. Germline values: CDR1 GTSNPN, CDR2 SVGIG (reference sequence). The sample is drawn from a study of synovial regulatory T cells in juvenile arthritis. Whole-study results and caveats: Blood Treg cells that were inflammation-associated showed lower TCR diversity than other blood Treg cells. Synovial Treg CDR3 sequences overlapped more with iaTregs than other circulating Tregs.

Input material: Treg cells from blood. Subset defined: remaining (HLA-DR-negative) circulating blood Treg cells. The V and J genes are TRBV30 and TRBJ2-7; TCRdb designates TRBD2, a call that cannot be tested without DNA. The receptor was derived from a donor younger than 30 with juvenile idiopathic arthritis. The CDR3 loop reads CAWSVGWLAGAKSYEQYF.